This TCR beta chain was found in a study of cytomegalovirus exposure and HLA in healthy donors. Primers included in the PCR were 60 Vbeta and 13 Jbeta primers. Measured with immunoSEQ multiplex PCR; TCRdb has only the in-frame clones, and not every one. The sample contains about 140,000 clones, more than 75% of which appear only once. Study-wide findings and caveats: Clonal expansion, a later analysis showed, was greater in HLA-associated TCR beta chains than in equally common others. CMV serostatus was the sole immune exposure information available. Later analysis suggested most CMV-associated TCR beta chains were HLA-restricted. TCR beta V segments were, for the most part, productive about 87% or about 30% of the time in an earlier analysis.

Concerning this clone: The target antigen is unknown.

V lost 4 bases to trimming and J lost 3 bases; unmatched junction nucleotides: 5. The CDR3 spans 16 residues. Germline values: CDR1 SGDLS, CDR2 YYNGEE. The specimen was PBMCs. The source is a man under 40 in good health and CMV-seronegative. The rearrangement joins TRBV9 to TRBJ2-2; 11 nucleotides agree with TRBD2. This CDR3 is CASSRGLAADTGELFF. As DNA, the CDR3 is TGTGCCAGCAGCAGGGGACTAGCGGCCGACACCGGGGAGCTGTTTTTT.